This entry describes one T cell receptor (beta chain). No cognate antigen has been identified for it. Base qualities are missing; no much larger clone stands one base away. This specimen belongs to a study of chronic HIV infection and antiretroviral therapy (dated by TCRdb to about 2015). The germline V and J ends show losses of 1 base and 3 bases respectively, and no gene match explains 3 bases of the junction. From the germline V gene (reference sequence), CDR1 is SEHNR and CDR2 is FQNEAQ. The CDR3 starts with the cysteine, ends with the phenylalanine, and has 15 residues. Solely the CDR3 DNA is kept, with 45 bases framed from the first base. Receptor libraries were prepared by 5' RACE. The data were produced on an Illumina MiSeq. Clones were called with MiXCR by TCRdb after fastp trimmed the public reads at Q25, and only in-frame beta chains were retained. When rows share a CDR3 protein, they turn into one entry using the most common DNA and genes. The sample contains roughly 48,000 distinct CDR3 sequences, about a fifth of them found a single time. The ten largest clones add up to under 3.5% of the sample.

The source of this sequence is an adult who had HIV and had not received antiretroviral therapy, or was an uninfected healthy control (not recorded which). Sequencing was done on a sample of peripheral blood. Recombination linked TRBV7-9 to TRBJ2-5; 9 bases in the middle match TRBD2. The CDR3 reads CASSLDAGGKETQYF. The DNA sequence follows: TGTGCCAGCAGCTTAGACGCGGGAGGGAAAGAGACCCAGTACTTC.